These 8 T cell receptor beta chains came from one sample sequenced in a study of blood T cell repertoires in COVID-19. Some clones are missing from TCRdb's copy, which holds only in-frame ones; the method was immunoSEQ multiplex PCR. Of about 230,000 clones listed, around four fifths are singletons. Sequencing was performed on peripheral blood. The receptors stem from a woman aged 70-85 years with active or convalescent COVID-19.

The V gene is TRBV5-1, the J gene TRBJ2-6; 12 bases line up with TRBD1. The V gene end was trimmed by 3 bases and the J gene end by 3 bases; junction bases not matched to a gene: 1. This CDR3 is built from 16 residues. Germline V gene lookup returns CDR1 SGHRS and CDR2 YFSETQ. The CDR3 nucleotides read TGCGCCAGCAGCTGGGACAGGGGGCGTGGGGCCAACGTCCTGACTTTC. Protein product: CASSWDRGRGANVLTF.

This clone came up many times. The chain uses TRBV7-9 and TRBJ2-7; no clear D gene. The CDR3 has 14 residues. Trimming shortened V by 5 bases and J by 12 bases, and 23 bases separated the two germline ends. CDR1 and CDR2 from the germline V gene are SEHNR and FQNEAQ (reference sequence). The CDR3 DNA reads TGTGCCAGCAGCCTACAAACTTGGGCGTCCGGCATGTACTTC. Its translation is CASSLQTWASGMYF. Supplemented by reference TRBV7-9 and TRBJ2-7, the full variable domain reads DTGVSQNPRHKITKRGQNVTFRCDPISEHNRLYWYRQTLGQGPEFLTYFQNEAQLEKSRLLSDRFSAERPKGSFSTLEIQRTEQGDSAMYLCASSLQTWASGMYFGPGTRLTVT.

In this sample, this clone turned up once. DNA for the CDR3: TGTGCCAGCAGCCATGAGTCCGTCGGTGGCTACACCTTC. The encoded protein is CASSHESVGGYTF. V is TRBV3-1 (or the pseudogene TRBV3-2) and J is TRBJ1-2; D is undetermined. CDR1 LGHDT and CDR2 YNNKEL come from the germline V gene (reference sequence). The length of the CDR3 is 13 residues. Trimming cost V 3 bases and J 7 bases, with 12 bases left between them.

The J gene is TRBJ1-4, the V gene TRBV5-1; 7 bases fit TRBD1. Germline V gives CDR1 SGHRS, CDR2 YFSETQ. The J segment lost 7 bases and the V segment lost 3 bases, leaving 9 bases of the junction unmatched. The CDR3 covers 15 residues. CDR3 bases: TGCGCCAGCAGCTCGGGACAGTGGGGAGGTGAAAAACTGTTTTTT. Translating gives CASSSGQWGGEKLFF.

CDR3 loop: CASSVNPTGLSEKLFF. Written as DNA, the CDR3 is TGTGCCAGCAGCGTTAACCCGACAGGGTTGAGTGAAAAACTGTTTTTT. V gene TRBV9 combines with J gene TRBJ1-4, with 7 bases that match TRBD1. The germline V gene encodes CDR1 SGDLS and CDR2 YYNGEE. This CDR3 has 16 residues. After removal of 2 bases from V and 7 bases from J, the junction contained 11 bases not matched to a gene.

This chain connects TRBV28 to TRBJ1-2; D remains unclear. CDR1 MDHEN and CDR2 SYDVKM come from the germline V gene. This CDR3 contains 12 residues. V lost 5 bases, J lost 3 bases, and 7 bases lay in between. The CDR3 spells CASSRGDYGYTF. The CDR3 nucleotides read TGTGCCAGCAGTCGGGGTGACTATGGCTACACCTTC.

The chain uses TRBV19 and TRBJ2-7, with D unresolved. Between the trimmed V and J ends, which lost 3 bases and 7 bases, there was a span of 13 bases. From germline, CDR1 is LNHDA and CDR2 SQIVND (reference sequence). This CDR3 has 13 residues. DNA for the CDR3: TGTGCCAGTAGTATCCACCCTAGTAAGGAGCAGTACTTC. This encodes CASSIHPSKEQYF.

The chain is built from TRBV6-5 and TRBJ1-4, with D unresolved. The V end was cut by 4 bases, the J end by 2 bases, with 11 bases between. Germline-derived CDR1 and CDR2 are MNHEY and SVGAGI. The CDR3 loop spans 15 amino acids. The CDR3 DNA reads TGTGCCAGCAGTTCTCGCCAGGCTACTAATGAAAAACTGTTTTTT. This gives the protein CASSSRQATNEKLFF.